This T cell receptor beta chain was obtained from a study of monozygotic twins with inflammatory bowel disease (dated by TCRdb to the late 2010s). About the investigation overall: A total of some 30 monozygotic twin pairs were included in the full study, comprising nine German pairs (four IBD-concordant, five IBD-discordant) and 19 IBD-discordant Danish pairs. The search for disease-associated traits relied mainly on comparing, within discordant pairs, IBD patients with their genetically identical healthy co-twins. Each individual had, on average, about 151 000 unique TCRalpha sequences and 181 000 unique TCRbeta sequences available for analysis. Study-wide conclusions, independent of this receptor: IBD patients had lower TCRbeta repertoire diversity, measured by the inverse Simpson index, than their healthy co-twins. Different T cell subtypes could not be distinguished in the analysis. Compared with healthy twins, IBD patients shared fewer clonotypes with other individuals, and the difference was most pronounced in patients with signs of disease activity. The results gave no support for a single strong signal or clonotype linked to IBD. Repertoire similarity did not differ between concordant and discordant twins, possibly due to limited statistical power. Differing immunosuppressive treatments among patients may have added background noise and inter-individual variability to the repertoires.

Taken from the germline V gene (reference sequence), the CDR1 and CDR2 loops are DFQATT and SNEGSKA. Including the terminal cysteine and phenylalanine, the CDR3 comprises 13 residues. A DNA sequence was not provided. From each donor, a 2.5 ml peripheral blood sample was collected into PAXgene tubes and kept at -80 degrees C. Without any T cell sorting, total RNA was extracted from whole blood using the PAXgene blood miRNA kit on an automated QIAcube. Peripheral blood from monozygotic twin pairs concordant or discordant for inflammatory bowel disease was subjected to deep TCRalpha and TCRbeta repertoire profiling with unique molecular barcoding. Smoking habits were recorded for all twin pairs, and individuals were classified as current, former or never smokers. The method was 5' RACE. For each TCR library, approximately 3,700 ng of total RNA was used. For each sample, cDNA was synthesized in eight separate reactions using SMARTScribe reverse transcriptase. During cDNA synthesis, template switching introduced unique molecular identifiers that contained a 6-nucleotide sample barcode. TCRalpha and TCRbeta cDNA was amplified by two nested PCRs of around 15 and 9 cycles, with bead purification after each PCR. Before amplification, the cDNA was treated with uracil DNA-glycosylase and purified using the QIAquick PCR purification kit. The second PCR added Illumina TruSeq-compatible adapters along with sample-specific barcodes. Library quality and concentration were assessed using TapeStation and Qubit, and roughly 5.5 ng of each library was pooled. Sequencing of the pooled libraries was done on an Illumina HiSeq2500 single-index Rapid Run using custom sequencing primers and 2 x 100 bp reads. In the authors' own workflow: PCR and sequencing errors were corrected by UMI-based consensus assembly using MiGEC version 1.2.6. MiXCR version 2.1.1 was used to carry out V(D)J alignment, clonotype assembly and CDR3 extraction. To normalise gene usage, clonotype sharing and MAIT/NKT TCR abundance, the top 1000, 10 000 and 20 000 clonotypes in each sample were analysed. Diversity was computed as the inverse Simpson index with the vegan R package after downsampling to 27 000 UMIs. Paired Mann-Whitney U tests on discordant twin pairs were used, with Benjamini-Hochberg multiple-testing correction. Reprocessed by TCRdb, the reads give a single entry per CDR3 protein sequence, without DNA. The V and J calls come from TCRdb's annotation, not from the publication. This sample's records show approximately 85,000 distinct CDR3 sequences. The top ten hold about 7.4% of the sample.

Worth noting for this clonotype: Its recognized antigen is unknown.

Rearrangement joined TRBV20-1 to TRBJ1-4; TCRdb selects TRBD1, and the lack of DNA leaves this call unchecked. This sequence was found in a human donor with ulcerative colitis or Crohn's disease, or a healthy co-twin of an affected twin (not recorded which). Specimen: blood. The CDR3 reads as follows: CSARDGGGEKLFF.